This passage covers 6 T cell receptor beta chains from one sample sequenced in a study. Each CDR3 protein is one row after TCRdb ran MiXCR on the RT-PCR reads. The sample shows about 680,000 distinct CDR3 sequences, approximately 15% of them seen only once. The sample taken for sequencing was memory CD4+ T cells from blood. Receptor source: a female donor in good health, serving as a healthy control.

DNA of the CDR3: TGCGCCAGCAGCCACCCCGGGGAAGGTCAGCCCCAGCATTTT. Translated: CASSHPGEGQPQHF. The V gene is TRBV4-1, the J gene TRBJ1-5, with unresolved D. The CDR3 loop spans 14 amino acids. The germline gives CDR1 MGHRA, CDR2 YSYEKL. Trimming took off 3 bases at V and 6 bases at J, with 12 bases between the two ends.

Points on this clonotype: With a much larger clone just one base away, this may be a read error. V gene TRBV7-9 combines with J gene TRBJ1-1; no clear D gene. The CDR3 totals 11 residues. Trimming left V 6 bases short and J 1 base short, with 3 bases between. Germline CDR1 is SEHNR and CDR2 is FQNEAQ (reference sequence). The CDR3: CASRTNTEAFF. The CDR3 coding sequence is TGTGCCAGCAGGACGAACACTGAAGCTTTCTTT.

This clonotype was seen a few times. The CDR3 nucleotides read TGTGCCAGCAGCTTCAGACAGGGGGCGAGAAGAGGGGACAATGAGCAGTTCTTC. Translated: CASSFRQGARRGDNEQFF. The chain recombines TRBV7-9 with TRBJ2-1; 10 bases align to TRBD1. Germline CDR1 and CDR2: SEHNR and FQNEAQ (reference sequence). V lost 3 bases to trimming and J lost 5 bases; unmatched junction nucleotides: 13. The CDR3 extends over 18 amino acids.

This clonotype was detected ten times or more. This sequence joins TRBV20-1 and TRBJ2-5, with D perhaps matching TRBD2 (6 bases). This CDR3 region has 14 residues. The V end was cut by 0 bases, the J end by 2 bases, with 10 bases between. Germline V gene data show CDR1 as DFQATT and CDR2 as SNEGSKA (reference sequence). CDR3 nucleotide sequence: TGCAGTGCTAGAGATACGAGCGGGCAAGAGACCCAGTACTTC. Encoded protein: CSARDTSGQETQYF.

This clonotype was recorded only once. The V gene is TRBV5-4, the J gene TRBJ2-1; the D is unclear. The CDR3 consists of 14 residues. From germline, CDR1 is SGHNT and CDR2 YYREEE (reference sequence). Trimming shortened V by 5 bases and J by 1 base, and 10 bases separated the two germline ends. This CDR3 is CASSWPPSYNEQFF. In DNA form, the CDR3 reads TGTGCCAGCAGTTGGCCTCCATCCTACAATGAGCAGTTCTTC.

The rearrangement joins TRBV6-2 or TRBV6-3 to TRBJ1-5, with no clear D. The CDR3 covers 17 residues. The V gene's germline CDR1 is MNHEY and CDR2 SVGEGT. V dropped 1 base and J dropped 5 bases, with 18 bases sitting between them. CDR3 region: CASSYLHGAEWHQPQHF. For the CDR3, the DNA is TGTGCCAGCAGTTACTTGCACGGCGCAGAATGGCATCAGCCCCAGCATTTT.